This TCR beta chain came from a study of blood T cells in healthy people across ages. V was shortened by 7 bases and J by 10 bases, with 20 bases between the two germline ends. Germline values: CDR1 SGHDT, CDR2 YYEEEE. The CDR3 covers 13 residues. For the second PCR, which ran for 7 to 11 cycles, a sample-barcoded 5' primer and a J-beta primer mix were used. The template-switch adaptor was a 5' adaptor with 12 random nucleotides. It tagged each cDNA molecule. TCRdb fed the 5' RACE reads into MiXCR, producing one record per CDR3 protein. The table has about 1.1 million distinct CDR3 sequences, under 40% seen once.

The source is a young man in good health. This chain joins TRBV5-6 and TRBJ1-2, with unresolved D. The sequencing input was blood. The CDR3 region has the DNA TGTGCCAGCTCTCCCGACACGTGGGAGGACTACACCTTC. This translates into CASSPDTWEDYTF.